Each of the 26 T cell receptor beta chains below was sequenced from the same sample in a study of OX40 agonist ivuxolimab in advanced cancers. The assay was immunoSEQ multiplex PCR, and TCRdb's table has in-frame clones only and misses some. The sample includes about 16,000 clones, around 90% of them seen just once. The source was CD4+ or CD8+ T cells sorted from blood, collected in a trial of the OX40 agonist ivuxolimab. These receptors all stem from an adult with an advanced solid tumor such as melanoma, head and neck, liver or kidney cancer.

The CDR3 here is CASSLDGWILYNEQFF. The CDR3 nucleotides are TGTGCCAGCAGCTTAGATGGTTGGATACTATACAATGAGCAGTTCTTC. The V gene is TRBV11-2, the J gene TRBJ2-1; D gene uncertain. Between the trimmed V and J ends, which lost 0 bases and 4 bases, there was a span of 13 bases. Germline CDR1 and CDR2: SGHAT and FQNNGV. The CDR3 loop spans 16 amino acids.

By sample fraction, this clone is medium-sized. The chain recombines TRBV5-1 with TRBJ2-2; no clear D. This CDR3 is built from 12 residues. Trimming removed 4 bases at V and 6 bases at J, with 7 bases between. CDR1 is SGHRS, CDR2 YFSETQ, per germline. CDR3 sequence reads: CASSLGAGELFF. The CDR3 bases are TGCGCCAGCAGCCTTGGGGCCGGGGAGCTGTTTTTT.

The CDR3 bases are TGTGCCAGCAGCAAAATGGGGACAGGGGTGACTGAAGCTTTCTTT. Encoded protein: CASSKMGTGVTEAFF. This chain joins TRBV21-1 and TRBJ1-1; no DNA check was done on the table's D call, TRBD1. TRBV21-1 is described as a pseudogene. The CDR3 runs 15 residues.

V and J are TRBV6-5 and TRBJ1-1; D is unclear. CDR1 MNHEY and CDR2 SVGAGI come from the germline V gene. Trimming took 2 bases from V and 1 from J, leaving 8 bases between them. The CDR3 is 14 residues long. The CDR3 DNA reads TGTGCCAGCAGTTACGGCCCAGCGAACACTGAAGCTTTCTTT. This sequence encodes CASSYGPANTEAFF.

This chain links TRBV1 with TRBJ2-5; the DNA was not compared with TRBD1, the D call given in the table. TRBV1 is reported as a pseudogene. The CDR3 consists of 15 residues. DNA of the CDR3: TGCACCAGCAGCCACCTGACAGGGATGGGAGAGACCCAGTACTTC. It codes for CTSSHLTGMGETQYF.

The chain links TRBV27 to TRBJ2-5; 10 bases map to TRBD1. The germline V gene has CDR1 MNHEY and CDR2 SMNVEV (reference sequence). V shed 5 bases, J shed 5 bases, and the junction held 8 bases outside the gene matches. CDR3 length equals 15 residues. The CDR3 spells CASSAGTGESETQYF. For the CDR3, the DNA is TGTGCCAGCAGTGCCGGGACAGGGGAGTCTGAGACCCAGTACTTC.

The chain combines TRBV25-1 with TRBJ2-1; D tentatively reads TRBD1 or TRBD2 (5 bases each). Germline CDR1 is MGHDK and CDR2 is SYGVNS. The V end was cut by 2 bases, the J end by 9 bases, with 11 bases between. The CDR3 totals 13 residues. The CDR3 DNA follows: TGTGCCAGCAGTGAAGGGACGGGCCTTGAGCAGTTCTTC. Translation: CASSEGTGLEQFF.

The rearrangement joins TRBV5-5 to TRBJ1-1; D perhaps matches TRBD1 (5 bases). Per germline, CDR1 SGHKS and CDR2 YYEKEE (reference sequence). The CDR3 is made up of 14 amino acids. Trimming removed 2 bases from V and 3 bases from J, with 11 bases in between. CDR3 DNA: TGTGCCAGCAGCTTCGGAGGGGCGGACACTGAAGCTTTCTTT. The encoded protein is CASSFGGADTEAFF. Full variable domain (remainder filled in from reference TRBV5-5 and TRBJ1-1): DAGVTQSPTHLIKTRGQQVTLRCSPISGHKSVSWYQQVLGQGPQFIFQYYEKEERGRGNFPDRFSARQFPNYSSELNVNALLLGDSALYLCASSFGGADTEAFFGQGTRLTVV.

The chain is built from TRBV9 and TRBJ2-5; D ambiguous. The assigned J gene may be wrong: the sequence end matches TRBJ2-7 better. Germline CDR1 and CDR2: SGDLS and YYNGEE. This CDR3 spans 13 amino acids. CDR3: CASMSSDSYEQYF. Written as DNA, the CDR3 is TGTGCCAGCATGAGCAGCGATTCCTACGAGCAGTACTTC.

J is TRBJ1-5 and V is TRBV5-5, with D perhaps matching TRBD1 (5 bases). Germline V lookup: CDR1 SGHKS, CDR2 YYEKEE (reference sequence). There are 14 residues in the CDR3. Trimming cost V 0 bases and J 5 bases, with 9 bases left between them. CDR3 residues: CASSLGDSYQPQHF. The CDR3 nucleotides read TGTGCCAGCAGCTTGGGTGACAGCTATCAGCCCCAGCATTTT.

The chain couples TRBV6-6 to TRBJ2-7; D is perhaps TRBD1 (7 bases). V gave up 4 bases and J gave up 3 bases, with 13 bases separating them. CDR3 size: 14 residues. Germline assignment: CDR1 MNHNY and CDR2 SVGAGI (reference sequence). The CDR3 sequence is CASSLAAGGYEQYF. CDR3 sequence (DNA): TGTGCCAGCAGTTTAGCGGCAGGGGGCTACGAGCAGTACTTC.

The chain recombines TRBV18 with TRBJ1-5, with D maybe TRBD1 (6 bases). Germline CDR1 is KGHSH and CDR2 is LQKENI. The CDR3 covers 15 residues. V was shortened by 4 bases and J by 3 bases, with 13 bases between the two germline ends. CDR3 coding DNA: TGTGCCAGCTCACGGGCAGGGGTTAACAATCAGCCCCAGCATTTT. Translated, it gives CASSRAGVNNQPQHF. Full variable domain (missing parts from reference TRBV18 and TRBJ1-5): NAGVMQNPRHLVRRRGQEARLRCSPMKGHSHVYWYRQLPEEGLKFMVYLQKENIIDESGMPKERFSAEFPKEGPSILRIQQVVRGDSAAYFCASSRAGVNNQPQHFGDGTRLSIL.

The chain carries TRBV5-6 and TRBJ1-1, with D uncertain. CDR1 and CDR2 from the germline V gene are SGHDT and YYEEEE. V was trimmed by 1 base and J by 2 bases, leaving 12 bases between them. This CDR3 has 15 residues. The DNA of the CDR3 is TGTGCCAGCAGCTTGATAAGGTACGAAAACACTGAAGCTTTCTTT. Translation gives CASSLIRYENTEAFF.

The rearrangement links TRBV9 to TRBJ2-5; the match to TRBD2 covers 10 bases. Germline V lookup: CDR1 SGDLS, CDR2 YYNGEE. V lost 0 bases and J lost 5; bases outside the gene matches: 4. This CDR3 comprises 15 residues. CDR3 sequence: CASSVASGRDETQYF. DNA of the CDR3: TGTGCCAGCAGCGTAGCTAGCGGGAGAGACGAGACCCAGTACTTC.

This clone has more than one count but fewer than ten. CDR3 protein: CAISESAFRTEAFF. The CDR3 nucleotides are TGTGCCATCAGTGAGTCTGCCTTCAGGACTGAAGCTTTCTTT. The genes are TRBV10-3 and TRBJ1-1; D is unclear. The germline V and J ends were trimmed by 0 bases and 5 bases, with 10 bases remaining between them. This CDR3 is built from 14 residues. Per germline, CDR1 ENHRY and CDR2 SYGVKD.

This chain uses TRBV19 with TRBJ2-7, with a weak D call TRBD1 (5 bases). The CDR3 runs to 13 residues. Germline loops: CDR1 LNHDA, CDR2 SQIVND (reference sequence). V lost 5 bases and J 1 base, leaving 9 bases between the germline ends. CDR3 coding DNA: TGTGCCAGTAGTGCCAGGGTTTCCTACGAGCAGTACTTC. This gives the protein CASSARVSYEQYF.

The chain joins TRBV5-4 to TRBJ2-2; D is unclear. The CDR3 length is 14 residues. Deletions cut 2 bases from V and 1 base from J, with 6 bases between. Germline V gene sequence: CDR1 SGHNT, CDR2 YYREEE (reference sequence). The CDR3 region is CASSLSGNTGELFF. The CDR3 coding sequence is TGTGCCAGCAGCTTATCAGGGAACACCGGGGAGCTGTTTTTT.

V and J are TRBV5-4 and TRBJ2-7; D call uncertain. There are 13 residues in the CDR3. Germline lookup yields CDR1 SGHNT and CDR2 YYREEE (reference sequence). V was trimmed by 4 bases and J by 2 bases, leaving 10 bases between them. CDR3 in DNA: TGTGCCAGCAGCCCCGGGCGGCCCTACGAGCAGTACTTC. It is translated as CASSPGRPYEQYF.

The J gene is TRBJ2-1, the V gene TRBV27; 9 bases fit TRBD1. The V gene end was trimmed by 8 bases and the J gene end by 3 bases; junction bases not matched to a gene: 8. Germline-derived CDR1 and CDR2 are MNHEY and SMNVEV (reference sequence). CDR3 size: 15 residues. CDR3 DNA sequence: TGTGCCAGCTCAAGGACAGGGGCGTTCTACAATGAGCAGTTCTTC. Translation gives CASSRTGAFYNEQFF.

J is TRBJ2-2 and V is TRBV7-2; no reliable D call. The V gene lost 2 bases and the J gene lost 5 bases, with 3 bases spanning the gap. This CDR3 comprises 12 residues. Germline CDR1 and CDR2: SGHTA and FQGNSA. The CDR3, as DNA: TGTGCCAGCAGCTTATATACCGGGGAGCTGTTTTTT. It encodes CASSLYTGELFF.

The gene calls are TRBV6-6 and TRBJ1-4; TRBD1 might be the D (5 bases). The germline CDR1 and CDR2 sequences are MNHNY and SVGAGI (reference sequence). The V end was cut by 6 bases, the J end by 7 bases, with 15 bases between. This CDR3 spans 14 amino acids. In DNA form, the CDR3 reads TGTGCCAGCAGCCCCGCCGGGGCTAGTGAAAAACTGTTTTTT. Its protein is CASSPAGASEKLFF.

V gene TRBV15 combines with J gene TRBJ2-2, with D perhaps matching TRBD1 or TRBD2 (5 bases each). The CDR3 has 15 residues. In germline, CDR1 is LNHNV, CDR2 YYDKDF (reference sequence). V was pared by 0 bases and J by 5 bases, with 10 bases between. The CDR3 DNA reads TGTGCCACCAGCAGAGATCGGAGGACAACCGGGGAGCTGTTTTTT. Translation: CATSRDRRTTGELFF.

This sequence joins TRBV7-2 and TRBJ1-2, with D maybe TRBD1 (5 bases). CDR1 SGHTA and CDR2 FQGNSA come from the germline V gene. V lost 0 bases and J 2 bases, leaving 7 bases between the germline ends. CDR3 length: 14 amino acids. CDR3 sequence: CASSLAGDNYGYTF. CDR3 coding DNA: TGTGCCAGCAGCTTAGCAGGGGACAACTATGGCTACACCTTC.

The chain links TRBV6-1 to TRBJ1-5; 10 bases map to TRBD1. The CDR3 length is 15 residues. Germline loops: CDR1 MNHNS, CDR2 SASEGT. With 6 bases clipped from V and 6 bases from J, the junction kept 8 bases outside the gene matches. CDR3 sequence (DNA): TGTGCCAGCAGCCGTTCGACAGGGGGCGGTCAGCCCCAGCATTTT. Translated: CASSRSTGGGQPQHF.

The chain links TRBV9 to TRBJ2-1; D unclear. Germline lookup yields CDR1 SGDLS and CDR2 YYNGEE. V was trimmed by 2 bases and J by 0 bases, leaving 15 bases between them. The CDR3 runs to 17 residues. The CDR3, as DNA: TGTGCCAGCAGCGTTCTTCGTGCGCGGAGCTCCTACAATGAGCAGTTCTTC. Its translation is CASSVLRARSSYNEQFF.

The genes are TRBV7-8 and TRBJ2-3; maybe TRBD2 (6 bases). In germline, CDR1 is SGHVS, CDR2 FQNEAQ. V was cut by 5 bases and J by 4 bases, with 19 bases left in between. The CDR3 has 16 residues. The CDR3 DNA is TGTGCCAGCAGCGACCCGCGACGGGGGAAATCAGATACGCAGTATTTT. It encodes CASSDPRRGKSDTQYF.